This T cell receptor (beta chain) was identified in a study of blood T cell repertoires in COVID-19. Study background: Italy, Spain and the United States were the sources of the convalescent and acute COVID-19 samples.

Method: immunoSEQ multiplex PCR; TCRdb's copy keeps in-frame clones and lacks some. Of 90,000 or so clones in the sample, roughly 82% were seen once. The J segment lost 4 bases and the V segment lost 7 bases, leaving 12 bases of the junction unmatched. The CDR3 has 15 amino acids. Germline assignment: CDR1 MDHEN and CDR2 SYDVKM. The sequence came from a man between 45 and 60 years old with active COVID-19. The sequenced sample consisted of peripheral blood. This chain joins TRBV28 and TRBJ1-2; 7 bases line up with TRBD1. The CDR3 protein is CASTEDRAPFYGYTF. The CDR3 DNA reads as TGTGCCAGCACCGAAGACAGGGCCCCTTTCTATGGCTACACCTTC.